The T cell receptor beta chain under discussion was sequenced for a study of T cell repertoires in cytomegalovirus infection. This clonotype appeared many times. Its matching antigen is unknown. TCRdb re-analysed the reads in MiXCR, keeping a single row per CDR3 protein. The sample contains around 310,000 distinct CDR3 sequences, almost 30% of which appear only once. The CDR3 totals 17 residues. The V gene lost 10 bases and the J gene lost 2 bases, with 26 bases spanning the gap. The germline V gene encodes CDR1 KGHSH and CDR2 LQKENI. The sample consisted of cultured PBMCs, taken from culture after CMV antigen stimulation. This rearrangement joins TRBV18 to TRBJ1-1; possible D gene TRBD1, 6 bases. This TCR was recovered from a human donor in good health (CMV status not recorded). Some clones in this sample may be carry-over from other donors' samples. CDR3 protein: CATSPRAQTGTNTEAFF. The CDR3 region has the DNA TGTGCCACTTCACCGCGGGCCCAGACAGGAACAAACACTGAAGCTTTCTTT.